This T cell receptor (beta chain) stems from a study of cytomegalovirus exposure and HLA in healthy donors. Whole-study results and caveats: Reported findings show TCR beta sequences accurately forecast HLA-A and HLA-B alleles in most subjects.

Germline V gene lookup returns CDR1 SQVTM and CDR2 ANQGSEA. This CDR3 region has 16 residues. Details on this clone: Its antigen is still unknown. One end of the junction is discordant with germline, which a read error may explain.

Primers included in the PCR were 60 Vbeta and 13 Jbeta primers. Some clones are missing from TCRdb's copy, which holds only in-frame ones; the method was immunoSEQ multiplex PCR. This sample's table reports about 74,000 clones. Specimen: PBMCs. This clonotype originated in a female donor in good health and CMV-seropositive. The V call is TRBV29-1, the J call TRBJ2-3; 11 bases agree with TRBD2. The CDR3 protein is CSVEGLAGPSTDTQYF. CDR3 DNA: TGCAGCGTAGAAGGACTAGCGGGTCCTAGCACAGATACGCAGTATTTT.